This T cell receptor (beta chain) was sequenced for a study of blood T cell repertoires in COVID-19 (dated by TCRdb to 2018 to 2020). Turning to the overall study: Samples covering the acute and convalescent phases of COVID-19 were provided by collaborators in the United States, Italy and Spain. Samples were obtained from the ongoing ImmuneRACE study (first 160 participants) and from about 1,300 subjects provided by 6 global collaborators. Nearly every sample came with metadata listing a de-identified subject ID, COVID-19 status, age in years and sex. A freely available public database, intended as a resource for researchers studying the immune response to SARS-CoV-2, is where the repertoires were released. The material from the prospective study consisted of cDNA or gDNA derived from T cells, B-cell-depleted T cells, or PBMCs. The dataset comprised deeply sampled blood TCRbeta repertoires from subjects exposed to, actively infected with, or recovered from COVID-19. Where available, HLA class I and class II types were taken from metadata supplied by the sample provider and were not determined by assay-based typing.

The immunoSEQ Assay, a bias-controlled multiplex PCR, was used to amplify TCRbeta CDR3 regions from genomic DNA. For the original study's pipeline: Within the assay, amplification of reference gene primers was used to estimate how many nucleated cells each sample contained. To quantify the absolute abundance of each unique TCRbeta CDR3 rearrangement, sequence reads were collapsed and filtered. For each sample, productive Simpson clonality was calculated as the square root of Simpson's diversity index across productive rearrangements. Imported from immuneACCESS, the table was reduced by TCRdb to in-frame sequences with V and J called. These copies leave out some clones; in studies compared against another copy, an unresolved V gene accounts for under half, and the cause of the remainder is not known. That table supplies the V and J calls and clone size; D and trimming were determined from the DNA. A total of 35,000 to 50,000 clones appear in this sample, 70% to 90% of them only once. The ten largest clones add up to 4.8% of the sample.

Each collaborating institution followed its own protocols to collect whole blood in K2EDTA tubes. Collaborator samples were shipped for TCRbeta analysis as frozen whole blood, isolated PBMCs, or DNA extracted from either sample type. Overall results and qualifications from the work: How much clinical and demographic metadata was included differed by source and by participant, and the metadata was provided uncurated.

From the cysteine through the phenylalanine, the CDR3 covers 17 amino acids. Left in the record is the CDR3 DNA by itself, 51 bases read in frame from the first base. CDR1 and CDR2 are drawn from the germline V gene: MDHEN, SYDVKM. For this chain, trimming is 7 bases at the V end and 4 bases at the J end, and the number of junction bases without a gene match is 15. As to this clone: The antigen it binds to is not known. No qualities accompany the bases; no much larger clone lies one base away.

The sample comprised peripheral blood. The receptor's source is a human donor in a cohort sampled during active COVID-19. Recombination connected TRBV28 to TRBJ2-1; 8 central nucleotides agree with TRBD1. The CDR3 protein is CASTAGGAGGAYNEQFF. The DNA sequence reads TGTGCCAGCACCGCGGGTGGTGCAGGGGGCGCTTACAATGAGCAGTTCTTC.